The clone carrying this TCR beta chain has only a few counts. Its matching antigen is unknown. Researchers isolated at least 6.5 million PBMCs per sample. The data derive from a study of blood T cells in healthy people across ages. The study's findings and limits: Donor CMV status was unknown, possibly confounding expanded clonotype changes. With unsorted PBMCs, a conclusive comparison of naive versus antigen-experienced cells was not possible.

Primed by a sample-barcoded 5' primer and a J-beta primer mix, a second PCR proceeded for 7 to 11 cycles. At least 2.5 million CDR3-containing paired-end reads were obtained per sample. MiXCR, run by TCRdb on the 5' RACE reads, gives a single entry per CDR3 protein. The sample has around 320,000 distinct CDR3 sequences, 25% to 30% seen once; the top ten hold over 25%. The germline CDR1 and CDR2 sequences are MNHNS and SASEGT. Trimming pared 0 bases from V and 8 bases from J, leaving 16 bases between. The CDR3 length is 16 residues. Material for sequencing was blood. V usage is TRBV6-1 and J usage is TRBJ1-4; D is unclear. The TCR sequence derives from a woman in her 70s in good health. The CDR3 DNA reads TGTGCCAGCAGTGAAGCGCTAGGTCACAAAGGGGAAAAACTGTTTTTT. Translating gives CASSEALGHKGEKLFF.